This TCR beta chain was identified during a study of shared clonotypes between healthy human individuals. Produced via immunoSEQ multiplex PCR; TCRdb's table is partial and in-frame only. Among 2 million or so clones listed, roughly 94% were seen once. The germline CDR1 and CDR2 sequences are GTSNPN and SVGIG (reference sequence). The V end lost 0 bases, the J end lost 1 base, and 12 bases lay between the germline ends. The CDR3 has 15 residues. This TCR was recovered from a man aged 18 to 30 in good health. The chain combines TRBV30 with TRBJ1-1, with D perhaps TRBD1 (5 bases). What was sequenced was naive CD4+ T cells sorted from blood. Stated subset: CD45RA+ positively selected. The CDR3 protein is CAWSVMGQRNTEAFF. CDR3 coding DNA: TGTGCCTGGAGTGTGATGGGGCAAAGGAACACTGAAGCTTTCTTT.